This T cell receptor beta chain was obtained from a study of identical twins (dated by TCRdb to the mid-2010s). Notes on the research overall: The study deep-sequenced TCR alpha and beta repertoires from monozygotic twins, unrelated adults of various ages and cord blood to test whether fetal clonotypes persist. To rule out contamination, the twin experiments were replicated at different times with different library preparation protocols. Beyond this particular receptor, the publication reports: Invariant T cells such as MAIT and iNKT could partly confound zero-insertion analyses, though diverse VJ usage argued against this for most clonotypes. Because the same donors could not be followed over many years, conclusions were based on cross-sectional statistical analysis. Excess twin sharing in beta out-of-frame sequences was weaker because fewer shared sequences lowered the signal-to-noise ratio. Abundant cord blood beta clonotypes carried fewer insertions; young adult naive repertoires showed a weaker similar trend, while memory repertoires showed none. Out-of-frame TCR alpha sharing in monozygotic twins was systematically underestimated by recombination models, whereas sharing between unrelated individuals was in agreement with the recombination models. Compared with coincidental sharing between unrelated individuals, an excess of low generation-probability sequences was observed among out-of-frame TCR alpha sequences shared between twins.

Every donor in the study was a healthy Caucasian. The twin cohort consisted of three pairs of female monozygotic twins, all aged roughly 18 to 29 years. Peripheral blood mononuclear cells were the source from which RNA for the TCR libraries was isolated. The V and J ends are trimmed by 7 bases and 7 bases, leaving 14 bases between them. As encoded in the germline V gene, CDR1 is MNHNS while CDR2 is SASEGT. Counted from cysteine to phenylalanine, this CDR3 has 14 amino acids. Of the read, only the CDR3 DNA is kept; its 42 bases are in frame from base 1. The receptor library was made with 5' RACE. The sequencer listed for this sample is Illumina HiSeq 2000. A universal primer binding site was added through template switching, and the final cDNA carried a unique molecular identifier so that TCR cDNA molecules could be counted accurately. Specific primers in the conserved constant-segment region were used to synthesize first-strand cDNA for the TCR alpha and beta chains. To control for contamination, every cDNA library carried two barcodes: a SMART-Mk sample barcode plus Illumina barcodes. Two successive PCR steps introduced TruSeq adapter sequences along with Illumina sample barcodes. Sequencing of the TCR alpha and beta cDNA libraries was done on the Illumina HiSeq platform using custom primers. The paper's data handling went like this. MiGEC processed the raw reads to extract unique molecular identifiers, while MiXCR was used to determine the CDR3 positions. Recombination models were inferred per individual with the repgenHMM and IGoR tools using an EM algorithm. Shared clonotypes were analyzed with the tcR package in R, and sharing was normalized by the product of cloneset sizes. To study raw recombination without the effects of thymic and clonal selection, out-of-frame nonproductive sequences were analyzed. TCRdb trimmed the raw reads at Q25, called clones with MiXCR and kept productive beta chains. Every distinct CDR3 protein forms one entry, paired with its most common genes and DNA. Clone size and V and J calls follow TCRdb, not the original study. A total of about 810,000 distinct CDR3 sequences appear in this sample, roughly an eighth of them only once. Together, the top ten hold around 1.5% of the sample.

A note on this clonotype: Its antigen is unknown. Per-base qualities were not stored, and no clone one base away is much larger.

These same records also appear under a second study, on yellow fever vaccine responses in identical twins. As the second paper documents: The T cell response to vaccination in identical twins was reported by the authors to appear partly convergent and partly personalized. The study precisely tracked vaccine-responding T cell clones in identical twins.

This clonotype was sampled from a young woman in good health. Recombination joined TRBV6-1 with TRBJ1-6; possibly the D gene is TRBD1, per 6 matching bases. Sequenced input: PBMCs. The nucleotides are TGTGCCAGCATCGCCGGACAGTTGAATTCACCCCTCCACTTT. Translated, it gives CASIAGQLNSPLHF.